These 8 T cell receptor beta chains were sequenced from one sample in a study of T cells in Graves' hyperthyroidism and ophthalmopathy. Regions amplified from RNA transcripts were the TCR beta CDR3 regions. The TCR CDR3 was amplified in a first-round RT-PCR using the HTBI primer set. Each CDR3 protein is one row after TCRdb ran MiXCR on the multiplex PCR reads. The table records around 570,000 distinct CDR3 sequences, approximately 20% of them present only once. The material sequenced was blood. The receptors were gathered from a man in his forties with Graves' ophthalmopathy.

The chain has TRBV15 and TRBJ2-7; possible D gene TRBD1, 6 bases. The germline V gene has CDR1 LNHNV and CDR2 YYDKDF (reference sequence). V lost 0 bases to trimming and J lost 5 bases, with 17 bases between them. The CDR3 is 16 residues long. This chain's CDR3 is CATSRDLGQGSHEQYF. The CDR3 DNA sequence: TGTGCCACCAGCAGAGATTTAGGGCAGGGGAGCCACGAGCAGTACTTC.

This clonotype was seen only a few times. The chain recombines TRBV19 with TRBJ1-2, with 8 bases aligning to TRBD1. CDR1 and CDR2 (germline): LNHDA, SQIVND (reference sequence). This CDR3 contains 15 residues. Losses at the gene ends were 1 base for V and 2 bases for J; bases not matched to a gene: 3. Here the CDR3 DNA reads TGTGCCAGTAGTATAGCAGGACAGGGCAACTATGGCTACACCTTC. The encoded protein is CASSIAGQGNYGYTF.

This sequence joins TRBV7-6 and TRBJ2-2; no reliable D call. The CDR3 contains 11 residues. Germline loops: CDR1 SGHVS, CDR2 FNYEAQ. V was pared by 7 bases and J by 6 bases, with 6 bases between. The CDR3 protein is CASTPSGELFF. The CDR3 DNA reads TGTGCCAGCACCCCGTCCGGGGAGCTGTTTTTT.

This clonotype was counted many times. This chain joins TRBV29-1 and TRBJ2-1; a weak D match, TRBD1 (6 bases). Germline-derived CDR1 and CDR2 are SQVTM and ANQGSEA. Trimming removed 5 bases at V and 9 bases at J, with 17 bases between. This CDR3 spans 13 amino acids. The CDR3 protein is CSVLSRGSVEQFF. CDR3 DNA sequence: TGCAGCGTTTTAAGCAGGGGTTCGGTTGAGCAGTTCTTC.

The chain combines TRBV5-6 with TRBJ2-7, with 11 nucleotides matching TRBD2. J gave up 2 bases and V 5 bases, and 9 bases lay outside the gene matches. Germline values: CDR1 SGHDT, CDR2 YYEEEE. There are 16 residues in the CDR3. This chain's CDR3 is CASRHRTSGSPYEQYF. DNA for the CDR3: TGTGCCAGCAGACATAGGACTAGCGGGTCGCCCTACGAGCAGTACTTC.

This rearrangement joins TRBV10-1 to TRBJ2-3; 8 positions match TRBD2. The trim removed 6 bases at V and 5 bases at J, leaving 22 bases unmatched. This CDR3 comprises 19 residues. Germline V gene sequence: CDR1 WNHNN, CDR2 SYGVQD (reference sequence). The CDR3 is CASSCLSGTLSALGDTQYF. Here the CDR3 DNA reads TGCGCCAGCAGCTGCCTTAGCGGGACTCTCTCAGCATTGGGAGATACGCAGTATTTT.

This chain connects TRBV30 to TRBJ2-7, with 11 bases lining up with TRBD2. Germline V gives CDR1 GTSNPN, CDR2 SVGIG (reference sequence). CDR3 length: 15 amino acids. V lost 2 bases and J lost 2; bases outside the gene matches: 5. Here the CDR3 DNA reads TGTGCCTGGAGTAAGGGACTAGCGGAGGCCTACGAGCAGTACTTC. As protein: CAWSKGLAEAYEQYF.

This clonotype was detected only a few times. This rearrangement joins TRBV30 to TRBJ2-7; D unclear. V was shortened by 0 bases and J by 1 base, with 22 bases between the two germline ends. There are 18 residues in the CDR3. In germline, CDR1 is GTSNPN, CDR2 SVGIG (reference sequence). The CDR3 DNA reads as TGTGCCTGGAGTGTACGGGTGGGTACGACATACTCGTCCTACGAGCAGTACTTC. It codes for CAWSVRVGTTYSSYEQYF.